These 12 T cell receptor beta chains share one sample of origin, sequenced in a study of blood T cell repertoires in COVID-19. The table came from immunoSEQ multiplex PCR; TCRdb's copy has only in-frame clones and leaves some out. This sample yields some 190,000 clones, of which about nine tenths are seen a single time; around 1.7% belongs to the top ten. The specimen was peripheral blood. These receptors came from a young man with active or convalescent COVID-19.

The chain combines TRBV7-7 with TRBJ2-1; 7 bases are a match to TRBD1. CDR3 length equals 13 residues. Per the germline V gene, CDR1 is SSHAT and CDR2 is FNYEAQ (reference sequence). The trim removed 2 bases at V and 10 bases at J, leaving 5 bases unmatched. Here the CDR3 reads CASSLSEGAEQFF. The CDR3 DNA follows: TGTGCCAGCAGCTTATCCGAGGGGGCAGAGCAGTTCTTC. Filled out from reference TRBV7-7 and TRBJ2-1, the complete variable domain reads GAGVSQSPRYKVTKRGQDVTLRCDPISSHATLYWYQQALGQGPEFLTYFNYEAQPDKSGLPSDRFSAERPEGSISTLTIQRTEQRDSAMYRCASSLSEGAEQFFGPGTRLTVL.

The chain couples TRBV6-5 to TRBJ1-1, with no clear D. CDR1 is MNHEY, CDR2 SVGAGI, per germline. Trimming shortened V by 5 bases and J by 4 bases, and 14 bases separated the two germline ends. This CDR3 spans 14 amino acids. The CDR3 DNA is TGTGCCAGCAGTCGTACAGCTGAAATCACTGAAGCTTTCTTT. This encodes CASSRTAEITEAFF.

The chain combines TRBV3-1 (or the pseudogene TRBV3-2) with TRBJ2-5, with 11 bases fitting TRBD2. Germline CDR1 reads LGHDT; CDR2 reads YNNKEL (reference sequence). Germline trimming cut 4 bases from V and 2 bases from J; bases unmatched to any gene: 3. This CDR3 spans 15 amino acids. The CDR3 coding sequence is TGTGCCAGCAGCCGAGGGACTAGCGGACAAGAGACCCAGTACTTC. Amino acids: CASSRGTSGQETQYF.

V is TRBV6-5 and J is TRBJ1-1; D is possibly TRBD1 (6 bases). CDR1 and CDR2 (germline): MNHEY, SVGAGI. The CDR3 has 14 residues. Trimming cost V 7 bases and J 5 bases, with 17 bases left between them. The CDR3, as DNA: TGTGCCAGCACCGAGATCGGGGGGCCTACTGAAGCTTTCTTT. This translates into CASTEIGGPTEAFF.

DNA of the CDR3: TGTGCCAGCAGCCTTGAACGTAGAGAGCAGTACTTC. It yields the protein CASSLERREQYF. The rearrangement links TRBV3-1 (or the pseudogene TRBV3-2) to TRBJ2-7; D unclear. Germline V CDR1 and CDR2: LGHDT, YNNKEL (reference sequence). V lost 4 bases, J lost 7 bases, and 11 bases lay in between. CDR3 length equals 12 residues.

The V gene is TRBV20-1, the J gene TRBJ2-7; 15 nucleotides line up with TRBD2. Germline CDR1 reads DFQATT; CDR2 reads SNEGSKA (reference sequence). This CDR3 spans 16 amino acids. Trimming cost V 3 bases and J 6 bases; bases outside gene matches: 9. Written as DNA, the CDR3 is TGCAGTGCTAGTCGGTGGACTAGCGGGGGGGCCGTCGAGCAGTACTTC. As protein: CSASRWTSGGAVEQYF.

The V gene is TRBV15, the J gene TRBJ1-2, with 7 bases that match TRBD1. Germline V lookup: CDR1 LNHNV, CDR2 YYDKDF (reference sequence). The junction had 2 bases not matched to a gene; V was cut back by 5 bases and J by 2 bases. The CDR3 length is 13 residues. CDR3 nucleotides: TGTGCCACCAGCGGCAGGGGGAACTATGGCTACACCTTC. It yields the protein CATSGRGNYGYTF.

The chain combines TRBV10-3 with TRBJ1-4; 8 nucleotides agree with TRBD1. CDR1 is ENHRY, CDR2 SYGVKD, per germline. This CDR3 has 16 amino acids. V lost 3 bases and J lost 5; bases outside the gene matches: 8. This CDR3 reads CAISEFQGARNEKLFF. Written as DNA, the CDR3 is TGTGCCATCAGTGAATTTCAGGGGGCGAGAAATGAAAAACTGTTTTTT.

This rearrangement joins TRBV4-2 to TRBJ2-7, with TRBD1 matching 9 bases. The germline gives CDR1 LGHNA, CDR2 YNFKEQ. V was clipped by 0 bases and J by 6 bases; unmatched bases: 12. CDR3 length: 17 residues. CDR3 sequence (DNA): TGTGCCAGCAGCCAAGAACCTTCACAGGGGGCTTTCGTCGAGCAGTACTTC. Its translation: CASSQEPSQGAFVEQYF.

The chain couples TRBV4-1 to TRBJ2-7, with D perhaps matching TRBD2 (6 bases). The CDR3 extends over 16 amino acids. Trimming cost V 1 base and J 2 bases, with 15 bases left between them. Germline V gives CDR1 MGHRA, CDR2 YSYEKL. Here the CDR3 DNA reads TGCGCCAGCAGCCAAGTGTACGGGGACTTAACCTACGAGCAGTACTTC. The encoded protein is CASSQVYGDLTYEQYF.

The chain links TRBV7-2 to TRBJ1-1, with D hard to call. The CDR3 extends over 12 amino acids. The germline gives CDR1 SGHTA, CDR2 FQGNSA. V shed 2 bases and J shed 7 bases, with 8 bases lying between them. CDR3 in amino acids: CASSLNGGEAFF. The CDR3 DNA sequence: TGTGCCAGCAGCTTAAACGGCGGTGAAGCTTTCTTT.

The V gene is TRBV30, the J gene TRBJ1-2, with 8 bases matching TRBD1. Germline CDR1 and CDR2: GTSNPN and SVGIG (reference sequence). The CDR3 runs to 14 residues. With 5 bases clipped from V and 2 bases from J, the junction kept 7 bases outside the gene matches. CDR3 sequence reads: CAWGGQEINYGYTF. CDR3 sequence (DNA): TGTGCCTGGGGGGGACAGGAGATAAACTATGGCTACACCTTC.